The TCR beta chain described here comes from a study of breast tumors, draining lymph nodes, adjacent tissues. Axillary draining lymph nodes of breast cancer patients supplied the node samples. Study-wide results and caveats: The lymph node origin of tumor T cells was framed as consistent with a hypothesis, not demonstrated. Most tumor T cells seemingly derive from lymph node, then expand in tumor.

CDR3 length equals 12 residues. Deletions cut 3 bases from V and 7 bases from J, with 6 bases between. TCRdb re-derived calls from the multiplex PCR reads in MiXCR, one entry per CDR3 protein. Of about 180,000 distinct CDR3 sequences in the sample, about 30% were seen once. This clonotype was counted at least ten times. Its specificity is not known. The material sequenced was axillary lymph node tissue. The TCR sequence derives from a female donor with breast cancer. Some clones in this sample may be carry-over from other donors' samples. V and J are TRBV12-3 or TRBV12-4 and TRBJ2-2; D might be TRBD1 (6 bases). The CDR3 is CASSLGHGELFF. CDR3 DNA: TGTGCCAGCAGTTTGGGACACGGGGAGCTGTTTTTT.